A selection of T cell receptor beta chains follows, all from one sample in a study of post-analysis software for immune sequencing data. TCRdb recomputed calls from the PCR reads with MiXCR, one row per CDR3 protein. The data show hundreds of thousands of distinct CDR3 sequences, roughly 29% seen once. Sequencing used blood. All receptors come from a girl aged 5 to 17 with multiple sclerosis. Both conserved end residues are part of each CDR3. The order of the fields is J gene, D gene, V gene, clone size, CDR3 DNA, CDR3 protein. The D gene is left open where the match is weak. Clone size appears in some rows only: once, few, many, or a class for an expanded clone.

J gene: TRBJ2-1; D gene: TRBD1; V gene: TRBV4-2; clone size: .; CDR3 DNA: TGTGCCAGCAGCCAACCCGGGACAGGGGGTTTCGATGAGCAGTTCTTC; CDR3 protein: CASSQPGTGGFDEQFF
J gene: TRBJ2-1; D gene: TRBD2; V gene: TRBV2; clone size: .; CDR3 DNA: TGTGCCAGCATTAGCGGGGTCCTCGGGCAGTTCTTC; CDR3 protein: CASISGVLGQFF
J gene: TRBJ2-1; D gene: TRBD2; V gene: TRBV6-6; clone size: .; CDR3 DNA: TGTGCCAGCAGCCGCCGCCCGGGGAGCGGGGGAGGGGATGAGCAGTTCTTC; CDR3 protein: CASSRRPGSGGGDEQFF
J gene: TRBJ1-6; D gene: .; V gene: TRBV7-2; clone size: .; CDR3 DNA: TGTGCCAGCAGCTTAGAATGGGGAGCAAATAATTCACCCCTCCACTTT; CDR3 protein: CASSLEWGANNSPLHF
J gene: TRBJ2-5; D gene: .; V gene: TRBV6-5; clone size: .; CDR3 DNA: TGTGCCAGCAGGAAACAGAGAGAAGAGACCCAGTACTTC; CDR3 protein: CASRKQREETQYF
J gene: TRBJ2-5; D gene: .; V gene: TRBV7-2; clone size: .; CDR3 DNA: TGTGCCAGCAGCTTTGGCAGGGAAGAGACCCAGTACTTC; CDR3 protein: CASSFGREETQYF
J gene: TRBJ1-5; D gene: TRBD1; V gene: TRBV20-1; clone size: .; CDR3 DNA: TGCAGTGCGAGATCGACAGGGATAGTCAATCAGCCCCAGCATTTT; CDR3 protein: CSARSTGIVNQPQHF
J gene: TRBJ2-5; D gene: .; V gene: TRBV20-1; clone size: .; CDR3 DNA: TGCAGTGCTAGCGAGGTCCCGGAGACCCAGTACTTC; CDR3 protein: CSASEVPETQYF
J gene: TRBJ2-2; D gene: .; V gene: TRBV5-1; clone size: .; CDR3 DNA: TGCGCCAGTCGAGGGACGGTGAACACCGGGGAGCTGTTTTTT; CDR3 protein: CASRGTVNTGELFF
J gene: TRBJ2-1; D gene: TRBD2; V gene: TRBV6-6; clone size: few; CDR3 DNA: TGTGCCAGCAGTCGGACTAGCGGGGCAATCTACAATGAGCAGTTCTTC; CDR3 protein: CASSRTSGAIYNEQFF
J gene: TRBJ2-7; D gene: .; V gene: TRBV10-2; clone size: few; CDR3 DNA: TGCGCCAGCAGTGAGCCCCTCGGGTACGAGCAGTACTTC; CDR3 protein: CASSEPLGYEQYF
J gene: TRBJ1-1; D gene: .; V gene: TRBV5-5; clone size: few; CDR3 DNA: TGTGCCAGCAGCTTGGATCGCACGGTGAACACTGAAGCTTTCTTT; CDR3 protein: CASSLDRTVNTEAFF
J gene: TRBJ2-7; D gene: .; V gene: TRBV28; clone size: few; CDR3 DNA: TGTGCCAGCAGTTCCAGAGATCTCTACGAGCAGTACTTC; CDR3 protein: CASSSRDLYEQYF
J gene: TRBJ2-5; D gene: .; V gene: TRBV7-8; clone size: few; CDR3 DNA: TGTGCCAGCAGCCCCCGTCGCAGGGAGACCCAGTACTTC; CDR3 protein: CASSPRRRETQYF
J gene: TRBJ2-1; D gene: TRBD2; V gene: TRBV6-2/TRBV6-3; clone size: few; CDR3 DNA: TGTGCCAGCAGTCGACTAGCGGGAGGGCCTCGTTATGAGCAGTTCTTC; CDR3 protein: CASSRLAGGPRYEQFF
J gene: TRBJ2-3; D gene: .; V gene: TRBV20-1; clone size: .; CDR3 DNA: TGCAGTGCTAGTTTCGACGGGGGAGATACAGATACGCAGTATTTT; CDR3 protein: CSASFDGGDTDTQYF
J gene: TRBJ2-7; D gene: TRBD2; V gene: TRBV7-6; clone size: once; CDR3 DNA: TGTGCCAGCAGCCCTAAGCAAACTAGCGGACTCTCCTACGAGCAGTACTTC; CDR3 protein: CASSPKQTSGLSYEQYF
J gene: TRBJ1-5; D gene: .; V gene: TRBV20-1; clone size: .; CDR3 DNA: TGCAGTGCTAAAAACAGGGGCAATCAGCCCCAGCATTTT; CDR3 protein: CSAKNRGNQPQHF
J gene: TRBJ1-1; D gene: .; V gene: TRBV20-1; clone size: .; CDR3 DNA: TGCAGTGCCTGTTGGCACGGAGGCACTGAAGCTTTCTTT; CDR3 protein: CSACWHGGTEAFF
J gene: TRBJ2-7; D gene: TRBD2; V gene: TRBV7-2; clone size: few; CDR3 DNA: TGTGCCAGCAGGTTTAACCTAGCGGGTGAGCAGTACTTC; CDR3 protein: CASRFNLAGEQYF
J gene: TRBJ2-1; D gene: .; V gene: TRBV10-3; clone size: few; CDR3 DNA: TGTGCCATCAGGGGGGGATCGGCCAATGAGCAGTTCTTC; CDR3 protein: CAIRGGSANEQFF
J gene: TRBJ2-7; D gene: TRBD2; V gene: TRBV4-3; clone size: few; CDR3 DNA: TGCGCCAGCAGCCAAGATTTTGGGGGACTAGCGGGAGGTTTGTCCTACGAGCAGTACTTC; CDR3 protein: CASSQDFGGLAGGLSYEQYF
J gene: TRBJ2-1; D gene: TRBD1; V gene: TRBV6-4; clone size: .; CDR3 DNA: TGTGCCAGCAGTGACGACAGGGACGGCTACAATGAGCAGTTCTTC; CDR3 protein: CASSDDRDGYNEQFF
J gene: TRBJ2-6; D gene: .; V gene: TRBV7-2; clone size: .; CDR3 DNA: TGTGCCCTCCTTTTGGGTGCTGGGGCCAACGTCCTGACTTTC; CDR3 protein: CALLLGAGANVLTF
J gene: TRBJ2-1; D gene: TRBD2; V gene: TRBV28; clone size: few; CDR3 DNA: TGTGCCAGCAGAACCAGCGGGAGGGCGTCCTACAATGAGCAGTTCTTC; CDR3 protein: CASRTSGRASYNEQFF
J gene: TRBJ2-1; D gene: .; V gene: TRBV20-1; clone size: few; CDR3 DNA: TGCAGTGCTTTTCCTACCGGACCCAACGCCAACTACAATGAGCAGTTCTTC; CDR3 protein: CSAFPTGPNANYNEQFF
J gene: TRBJ2-2; D gene: .; V gene: TRBV20-1; clone size: .; CDR3 DNA: TGCAGTGCTACAGGGGTCACCGGGGAGCTGTTTTTT; CDR3 protein: CSATGVTGELFF
J gene: TRBJ2-1; D gene: .; V gene: TRBV29-1; clone size: few; CDR3 DNA: TGCAGCGCGGGACCCGGGCGAGGTGAGCAGTTCTTC; CDR3 protein: CSAGPGRGEQFF
J gene: TRBJ1-1; D gene: .; V gene: TRBV12-3/TRBV12-4; clone size: few; CDR3 DNA: TGTGCCAGCTTCTGGGGGAACACTGAAGCTTTCTTT; CDR3 protein: CASFWGNTEAFF
J gene: TRBJ2-5; D gene: .; V gene: TRBV14; clone size: .; CDR3 DNA: TGTGCCAGCAGCCGGGGTTTTCCAGCACAAGAGACCCAGTACTTC; CDR3 protein: CASSRGFPAQETQYF
J gene: TRBJ2-7; D gene: .; V gene: TRBV6-5; clone size: few; CDR3 DNA: TGTGCCAGCAGTCTCGGGGACACTAACTACGAGCAGTACTTC; CDR3 protein: CASSLGDTNYEQYF
J gene: TRBJ2-7; D gene: .; V gene: TRBV3-1; clone size: .; CDR3 DNA: TGTGCCAGCAGCCAAGATGGGCAGGTCCCGGACTACGAGCAGTACTTC; CDR3 protein: CASSQDGQVPDYEQYF
J gene: TRBJ2-7; D gene: .; V gene: TRBV20-1; clone size: few; CDR3 DNA: TGCAGTGCCACGGGAGCGACCGAGCAGTACTTC; CDR3 protein: CSATGATEQYF
J gene: TRBJ1-2; D gene: .; V gene: TRBV27; clone size: .; CDR3 DNA: TGTGCCAGCACATCTAACTATGGCTACACCTTC; CDR3 protein: CASTSNYGYTF
J gene: TRBJ1-4; D gene: .; V gene: TRBV7-9; clone size: few; CDR3 DNA: TGTGCCAGCAGCATAGCTCCGAGAGCAAATGAAAAACTGTTTTTT; CDR3 protein: CASSIAPRANEKLFF
J gene: TRBJ2-3; D gene: TRBD2; V gene: TRBV19; clone size: .; CDR3 DNA: TGTGCCAGTAGTAGGACTAGCGGGGGGGCGGATACGCAGTATTTT; CDR3 protein: CASSRTSGGADTQYF
J gene: TRBJ2-2; D gene: TRBD1; V gene: TRBV10-3; clone size: .; CDR3 DNA: TGTGCCATCAAGGCTAGGACAGGGGACACCGGGGAGCTGTTTTTT; CDR3 protein: CAIKARTGDTGELFF
J gene: TRBJ2-7; D gene: TRBD2; V gene: TRBV28; clone size: .; CDR3 DNA: TGTGCCAGCAGCCTGACTTCGAATCTAGCGGGAGACGGCTACGAGCAGTACTTC; CDR3 protein: CASSLTSNLAGDGYEQYF
J gene: TRBJ2-4; D gene: TRBD2; V gene: TRBV11-2; clone size: .; CDR3 DNA: TGTGCCAGCAGCTGGACTAGCGGGGGGGTAGCCAAAAACATTCAGTACTTC; CDR3 protein: CASSWTSGGVAKNIQYF
J gene: TRBJ1-2; D gene: TRBD1; V gene: TRBV4-1; clone size: few; CDR3 DNA: TGCGCCAGCAGCCAAGTGGCGGGACAGCCGTTCTATGGCTACACCTTC; CDR3 protein: CASSQVAGQPFYGYTF
J gene: TRBJ2-1; D gene: .; V gene: TRBV5-1; clone size: few; CDR3 DNA: TGCGCCAGCAGCCTCCTGGCGGGGTCGCACAATGAGCAGTTCTTC; CDR3 protein: CASSLLAGSHNEQFF
J gene: TRBJ2-1; D gene: TRBD1; V gene: TRBV20-1; clone size: .; CDR3 DNA: TGCAGTGCTAGGGGACAGGGGTTTAACAATGAGCAGTTCTTC; CDR3 protein: CSARGQGFNNEQFF
J gene: TRBJ2-3; D gene: .; V gene: TRBV28; clone size: .; CDR3 DNA: TGTGCCAGCAGTTCTCGGGACCGAACTTTGGATACGCAGTATTTT; CDR3 protein: CASSSRDRTLDTQYF
J gene: TRBJ2-7; D gene: TRBD2; V gene: TRBV12-3/TRBV12-4; clone size: .; CDR3 DNA: TGTGCCAGCAGTTTCTCAGCGGGAGGGGACTACGAGCAGTACTTC; CDR3 protein: CASSFSAGGDYEQYF